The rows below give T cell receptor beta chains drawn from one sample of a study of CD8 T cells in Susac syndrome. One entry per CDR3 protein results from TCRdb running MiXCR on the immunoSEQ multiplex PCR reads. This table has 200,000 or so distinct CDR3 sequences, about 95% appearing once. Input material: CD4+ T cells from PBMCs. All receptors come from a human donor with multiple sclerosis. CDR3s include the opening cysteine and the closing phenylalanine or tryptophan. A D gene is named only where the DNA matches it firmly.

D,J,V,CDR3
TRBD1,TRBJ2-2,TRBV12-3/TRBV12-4,CASGDRGRGTGELFF
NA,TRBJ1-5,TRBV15,CATSRDRWVSKGPQHF
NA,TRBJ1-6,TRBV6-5,CASSGLRSYNSPLHF
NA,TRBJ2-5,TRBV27,CASSWGGVRQETQYF
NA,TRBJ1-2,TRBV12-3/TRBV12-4,CASSPGRDGYTF
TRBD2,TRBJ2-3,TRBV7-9,CASGLAVTDTQYF
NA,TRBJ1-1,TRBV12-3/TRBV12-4,CASRPISTEAFF
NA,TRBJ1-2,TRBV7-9,CASSLDSKGGYTF
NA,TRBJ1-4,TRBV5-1,CASSLDGSEEKLFF
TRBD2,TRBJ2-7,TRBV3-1,CASSQKSAGGQHF
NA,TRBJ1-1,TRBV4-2,CASSLSDVRNTEAFF
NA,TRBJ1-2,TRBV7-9,CASSLVLEGYTF
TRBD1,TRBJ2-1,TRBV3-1,CASSQGTGLYNEQFF
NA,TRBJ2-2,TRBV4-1,CASMRGGNTGELFF
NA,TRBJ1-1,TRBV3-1,CASSPLRDSTEAFF
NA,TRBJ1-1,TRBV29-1,CSVGEPSAFF
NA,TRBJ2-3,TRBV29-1,CSVDGSTLTDTQYF